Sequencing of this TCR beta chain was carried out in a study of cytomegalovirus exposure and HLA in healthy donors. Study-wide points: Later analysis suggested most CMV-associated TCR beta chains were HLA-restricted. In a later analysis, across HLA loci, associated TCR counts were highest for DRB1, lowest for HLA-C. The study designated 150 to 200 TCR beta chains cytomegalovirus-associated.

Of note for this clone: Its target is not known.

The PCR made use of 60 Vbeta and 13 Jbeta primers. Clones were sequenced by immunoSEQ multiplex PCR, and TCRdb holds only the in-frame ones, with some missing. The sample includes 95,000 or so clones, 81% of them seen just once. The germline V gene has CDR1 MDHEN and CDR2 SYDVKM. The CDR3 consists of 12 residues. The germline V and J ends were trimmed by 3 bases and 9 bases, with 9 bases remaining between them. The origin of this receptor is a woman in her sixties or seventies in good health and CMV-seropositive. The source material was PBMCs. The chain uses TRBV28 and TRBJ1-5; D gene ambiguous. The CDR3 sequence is CASSFLLLPQHF. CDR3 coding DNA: TGTGCCAGCAGTTTCCTTTTACTGCCCCAGCATTTT.